This TCR beta chain was recovered during a study of cytomegalovirus exposure and HLA in healthy donors. Concerning this clone itself: Its specificity is not known.

The CDR3 has 16 amino acids. The germline gives CDR1 MNHEY, CDR2 SVGAGI. The V gene end was trimmed by 0 bases and the J gene end by 3 bases; junction bases not matched to a gene: 5. Study conclusions and caveats: The study flagged fewer than 200 TCR beta chains as cytomegalovirus-associated.

Here immunoSEQ multiplex PCR was the method, and the copy in TCRdb shows in-frame clones only, minus some. The table shows some 260,000 clones, with less than 95% occurring only once. Specimen: PBMCs. The chain carries TRBV6-5 and TRBJ2-7, with 10 positions matching TRBD1. The TCR sequence derives from a woman aged 30 to 39 in good health and CMV-seronegative. CDR3 sequence: CASSYSGQGGRYEQYF. The CDR3 coding sequence is TGTGCCAGCAGTTACTCCGGACAGGGGGGACGCTACGAGCAGTACTTC.